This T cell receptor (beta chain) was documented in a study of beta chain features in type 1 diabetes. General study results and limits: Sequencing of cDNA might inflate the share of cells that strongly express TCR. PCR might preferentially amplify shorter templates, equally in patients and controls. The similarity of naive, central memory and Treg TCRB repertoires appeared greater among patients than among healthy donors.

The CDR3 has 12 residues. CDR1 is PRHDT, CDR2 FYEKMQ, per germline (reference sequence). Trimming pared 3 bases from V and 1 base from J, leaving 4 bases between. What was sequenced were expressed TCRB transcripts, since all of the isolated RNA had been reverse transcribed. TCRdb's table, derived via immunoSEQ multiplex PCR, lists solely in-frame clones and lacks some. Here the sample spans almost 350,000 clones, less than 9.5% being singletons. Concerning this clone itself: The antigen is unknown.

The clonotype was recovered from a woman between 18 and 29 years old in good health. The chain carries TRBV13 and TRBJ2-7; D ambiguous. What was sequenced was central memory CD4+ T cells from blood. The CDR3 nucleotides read TGTGCCAGCAGCTTCTCTTCCTACGAGCAGTACTTC. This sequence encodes CASSFSSYEQYF.